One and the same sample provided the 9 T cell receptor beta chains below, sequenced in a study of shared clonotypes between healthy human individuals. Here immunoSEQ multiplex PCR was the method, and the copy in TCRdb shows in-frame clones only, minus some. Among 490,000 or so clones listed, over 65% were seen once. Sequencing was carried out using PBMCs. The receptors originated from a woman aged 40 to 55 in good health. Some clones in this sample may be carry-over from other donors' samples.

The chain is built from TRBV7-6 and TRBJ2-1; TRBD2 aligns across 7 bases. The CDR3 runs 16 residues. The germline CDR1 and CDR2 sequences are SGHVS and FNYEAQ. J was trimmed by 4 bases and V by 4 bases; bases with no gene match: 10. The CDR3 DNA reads TGTGCCAGCAGCTCAACTAGGCGGGAGCCATACAATGAGCAGTTCTTC. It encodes CASSSTRREPYNEQFF. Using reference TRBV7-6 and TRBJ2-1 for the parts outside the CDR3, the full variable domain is GAGVSQSPRYKVTKRGQDVALRCDPISGHVSLYWYRQALGQGPEFLTYFNYEAQQDKSGLPNDRFSAERPEGSISTLTIQRTEQRDSAMYRCASSSTRREPYNEQFFGPGTRLTVL.

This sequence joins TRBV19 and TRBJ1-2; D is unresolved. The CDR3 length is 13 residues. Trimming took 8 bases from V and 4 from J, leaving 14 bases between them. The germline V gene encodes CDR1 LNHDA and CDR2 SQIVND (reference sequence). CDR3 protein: CASSPTAFYGYTF. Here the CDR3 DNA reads TGTGCCAGTTCGCCGACGGCATTCTATGGCTACACCTTC.

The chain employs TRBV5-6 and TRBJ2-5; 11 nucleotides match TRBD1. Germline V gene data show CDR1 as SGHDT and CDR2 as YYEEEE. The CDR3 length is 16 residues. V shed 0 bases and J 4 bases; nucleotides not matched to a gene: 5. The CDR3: CASSLVDRGRGETQYF. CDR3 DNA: TGTGCCAGCAGCTTGGTGGACAGGGGGCGCGGAGAGACCCAGTACTTC.

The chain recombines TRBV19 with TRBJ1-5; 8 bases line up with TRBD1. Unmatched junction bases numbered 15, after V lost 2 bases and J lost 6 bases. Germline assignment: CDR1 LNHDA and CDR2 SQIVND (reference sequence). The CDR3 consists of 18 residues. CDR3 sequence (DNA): TGTGCCAGTAGTATACAGAACAGGGGGAGTGGCTCAGCTCAGCCCCAGCATTTT. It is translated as CASSIQNRGSGSAQPQHF. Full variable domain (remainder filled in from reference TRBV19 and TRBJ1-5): DGGITQSPKYLFRKEGQNVTLSCEQNLNHDAMYWYRQDPGQGLRLIYYSQIVNDFQKGDIAEGYSVSREKKESFPLTVTSAQKNPTAFYLCASSIQNRGSGSAQPQHFGDGTRLSIL.

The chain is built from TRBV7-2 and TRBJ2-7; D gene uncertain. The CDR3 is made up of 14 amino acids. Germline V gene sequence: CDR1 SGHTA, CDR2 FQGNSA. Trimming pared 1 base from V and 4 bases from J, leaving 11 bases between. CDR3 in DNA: TGTGCCAGCAGCTTAGTTGGGCCTGGATACGAGCAGTACTTC. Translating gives CASSLVGPGYEQYF.

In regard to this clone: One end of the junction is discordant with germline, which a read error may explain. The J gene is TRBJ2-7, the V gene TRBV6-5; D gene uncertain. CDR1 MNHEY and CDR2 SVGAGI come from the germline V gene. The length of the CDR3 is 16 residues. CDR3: CASNYSRAISSYEQYF. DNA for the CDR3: TGTGCCAGCAATTACTCACGAGCGATCAGCTCCTATGAGCAGTACTTC.

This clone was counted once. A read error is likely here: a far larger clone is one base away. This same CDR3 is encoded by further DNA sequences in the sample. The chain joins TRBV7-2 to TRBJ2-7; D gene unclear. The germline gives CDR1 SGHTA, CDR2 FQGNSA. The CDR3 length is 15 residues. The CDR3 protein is CASSLGPMSSYEQYF. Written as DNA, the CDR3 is TGCGCCAGCAGCCTAGGACCTATGAGCTCCTACGAGCAGTACTTC.

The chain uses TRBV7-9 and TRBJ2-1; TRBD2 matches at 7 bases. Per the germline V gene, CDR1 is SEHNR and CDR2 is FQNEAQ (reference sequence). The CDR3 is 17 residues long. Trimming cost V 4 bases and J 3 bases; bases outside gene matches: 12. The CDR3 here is CASSYRQAGPNYNEQFF. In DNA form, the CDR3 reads TGTGCCAGCAGCTACCGACAAGCGGGGCCTAACTACAATGAGCAGTTCTTC.

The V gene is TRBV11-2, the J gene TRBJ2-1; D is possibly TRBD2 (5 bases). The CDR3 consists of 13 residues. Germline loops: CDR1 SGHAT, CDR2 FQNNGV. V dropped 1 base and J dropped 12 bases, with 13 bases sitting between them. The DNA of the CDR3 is TGTGCCAGCAGCTTAGGGGAGCTGGTCGGGCAGTTCTTC. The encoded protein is CASSLGELVGQFF. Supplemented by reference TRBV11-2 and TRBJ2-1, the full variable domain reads EAGVAQSPRYKIIEKRQSVAFWCNPISGHATLYWYQQILGQGPKLLIQFQNNGVVDDSQLPKDRFSAERLKGVDSTLKIQPAKLEDSAVYLCASSLGELVGQFFGPGTRLTVL.